This T cell receptor beta chain was found in a study of PD-1 blockade in classical Hodgkin lymphoma. TCRdb keeps only in-frame clones here, not all; method: immunoSEQ multiplex PCR. There are around 7,000 clones in the sample; roughly 79% occur only once, and roughly 8.1% lies in the top ten. This CDR3 has 14 residues. CDR1 is SGHRS, CDR2 YFSETQ, per germline. Trimming removed 4 bases at V and 4 bases at J, with 13 bases between. This sample's time point: newly diagnosed, previously untreated cHL patient sample. The clonotype originates from a human donor with classical Hodgkin lymphoma. The chain carries TRBV5-1 and TRBJ2-3, with D tentatively TRBD2 (6 bases). Sequencing was performed on peripheral blood mononuclear cells (PBMCs). The DNA of the CDR3 is TGCGCCAGCAGCCGGGAGAGCTGGGCAGATACGCAGTATTTT. Translating gives CASSRESWADTQYF.